The subject of this entry is one T cell receptor beta chain. Clones were sequenced by immunoSEQ multiplex PCR, and TCRdb holds only the in-frame ones, with some missing. The repertoire has 40,000 or so clones, around four fifths of them found once; the top ten carry 5.4%. This sample is drawn from a study of blood T cell repertoires in COVID-19. The V and J ends lost 9 bases and 4 bases respectively, with 15 bases between them. The CDR3 is 13 residues long. Germline V gives CDR1 LNHDA, CDR2 SQIVND (reference sequence). The chain uses TRBV19 and TRBJ1-2; D possibly corresponds to TRBD1 (5 bases). The TCR originated in a man aged 45-60 years with active COVID-19. The material sequenced was peripheral blood. The CDR3 spells CASKMAGPYGYTF. The DNA for the CDR3 is TGTGCCAGCAAGATGGCGGGGCCCTATGGCTACACCTTC. The whole variable domain, remainder taken from reference TRBV19 and TRBJ1-2, is DGGITQSPKYLFRKEGQNVTLSCEQNLNHDAMYWYRQDPGQGLRLIYYSQIVNDFQKGDIAEGYSVSREKKESFPLTVTSAQKNPTAFYLCASKMAGPYGYTFGSGTRLTVV.